In its sample, the clone carrying this T cell receptor beta chain was seen once. Its specificity is not known. These data belong to a study of T cell responses to AZD1222 COVID-19 vaccine. Findings and limits, study-wide: Donors were mostly white British, more females; clonal diversity possibly underestimated.

The V end lost 3 bases, the J end lost 0 bases, and 12 bases lay between the germline ends. Germline assignment: CDR1 LNHDA and CDR2 SQIVND (reference sequence). CDR3 length equals 17 residues. This table comes from immunoSEQ multiplex PCR, and its TCRdb copy is limited to in-frame clones, with some not included. There are 150,000 to 200,000 clones in the sample; more than 80% occur only once, and 4% to 4.5% lies in the top ten. This TCR derives from an adult who received the MenACWY meningococcal vaccine as a control. This material consisted of peripheral blood, taken 28 days after the second dose of the MenACWY control vaccine. V usage is TRBV19 and J usage is TRBJ2-6, with D perhaps matching TRBD1 (5 bases). The CDR3 nucleotides are TGTGCCAGTAGTATGCAGCAGGGCCTCTCTGGGGCCAACGTCCTGACTTTC. Residues: CASSMQQGLSGANVLTF.